The clone carrying this T cell receptor beta chain was counted a few times. What it binds is unknown. Deletions cut 5 bases from V and 3 bases from J, with 17 bases between. This CDR3 has 15 amino acids. Looked up from germline, CDR1 is LNHDA and CDR2 is SQIVND (reference sequence). The sample is drawn from a study of T cell repertoires in cytomegalovirus infection. At the level of the study: A matching HLA type, together with CMV infection, was signaled by public TCR beta signatures.

TCRdb used MiXCR to reprocess the reads, holding one entry per CDR3 protein. The table shows about 200,000 distinct CDR3 sequences, with roughly 9% occurring only once. Study-level results: Pooled public TCR beta family frequency picked out CMV carriers with the relevant HLA. Ex vivo, HLA-C-restricted CMV-specific TCR beta clonotypes prevailed over the rest of the response.

The receptor's source is a human donor in good health (CMV status not recorded). Some clones in this sample may be carry-over from other donors' samples. The chain recombines TRBV19 with TRBJ2-7; tentative D call: TRBD1 (5 bases). The specimen was PBMCs. CDR3 in amino acids: CASSFAPDRLYEQYF. The DNA of the CDR3 is TGTGCCAGTAGTTTTGCCCCCGACAGACTCTACGAGCAGTACTTC.